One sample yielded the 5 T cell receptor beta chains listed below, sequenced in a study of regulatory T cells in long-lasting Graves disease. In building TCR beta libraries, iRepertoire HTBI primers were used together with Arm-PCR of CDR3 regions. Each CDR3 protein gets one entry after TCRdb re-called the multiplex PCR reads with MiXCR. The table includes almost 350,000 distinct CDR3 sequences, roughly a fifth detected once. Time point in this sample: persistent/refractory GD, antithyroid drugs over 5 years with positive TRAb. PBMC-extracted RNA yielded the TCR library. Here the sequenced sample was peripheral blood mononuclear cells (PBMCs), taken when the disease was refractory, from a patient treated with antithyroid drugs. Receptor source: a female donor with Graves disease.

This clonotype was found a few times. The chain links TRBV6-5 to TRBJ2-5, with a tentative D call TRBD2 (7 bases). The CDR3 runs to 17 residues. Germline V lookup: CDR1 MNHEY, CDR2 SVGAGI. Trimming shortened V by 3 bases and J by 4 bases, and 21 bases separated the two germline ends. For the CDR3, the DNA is TGTGCCAGCAGTTATATGGGCCGCGGGGGCGAAAGAGAGACCCAGTACTTC. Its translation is CASSYMGRGGERETQYF.

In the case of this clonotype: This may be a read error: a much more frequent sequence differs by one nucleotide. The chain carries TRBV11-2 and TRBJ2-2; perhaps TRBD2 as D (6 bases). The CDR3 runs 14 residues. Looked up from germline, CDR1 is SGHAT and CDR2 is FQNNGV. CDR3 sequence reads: CASSPVGGVGGLFF. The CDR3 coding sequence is TGTGCCAGCAGCCCAGTGGGTGGGGTCGGGGGGCTGTTTTTT.

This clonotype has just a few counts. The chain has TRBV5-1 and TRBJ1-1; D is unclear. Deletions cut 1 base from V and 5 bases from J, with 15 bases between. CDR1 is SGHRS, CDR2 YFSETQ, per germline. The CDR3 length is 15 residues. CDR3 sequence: CASSLIQRHGTEAFF. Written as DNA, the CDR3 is TGCGCCAGCAGCTTGATTCAGAGGCACGGGACTGAAGCTTTCTTT.

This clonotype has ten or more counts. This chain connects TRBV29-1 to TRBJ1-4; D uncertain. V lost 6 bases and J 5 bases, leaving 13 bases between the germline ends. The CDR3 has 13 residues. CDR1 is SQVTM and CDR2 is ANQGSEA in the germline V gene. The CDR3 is CSVAPLGNEKLFF. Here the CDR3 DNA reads TGCAGCGTCGCACCACTTGGAAATGAAAAACTGTTTTTT. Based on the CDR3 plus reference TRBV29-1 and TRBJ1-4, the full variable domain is SAVISQKPSRDICQRGTSLTIQCQVDSQVTMMFWYRQQPGQSLTLIATANQGSEATYESGFVIDKFPISRPNLTFSTLTVSNMSPEDSSIYLCSVAPLGNEKLFFGSGTQLSVL.

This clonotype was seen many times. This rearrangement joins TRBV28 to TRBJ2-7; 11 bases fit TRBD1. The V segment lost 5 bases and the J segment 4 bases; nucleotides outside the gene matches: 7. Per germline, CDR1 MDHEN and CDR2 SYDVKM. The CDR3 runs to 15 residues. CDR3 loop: CASSPGQGGGYEQYF. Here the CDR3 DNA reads TGTGCCAGCAGTCCGGGACAGGGGGGCGGGTACGAGCAGTACTTC.